The 4 T cell receptor beta chains in this list originate from one sample, sequenced in a study of T cell clonotyping in hematopoietic cell transplantation (dated by TCRdb to about 2021). The time point label corresponds to: 30 days after allo-HCT. Library preparation employed the immunoSEQ multiplex PCR assay. TCRdb obtained this table from immuneACCESS and retained in-frame rearrangements with V and J assigned. These tables miss some clones; where compared with another copy, unresolved V genes account for less than half of the shortfall, and the remainder is unexplained. This sample is represented by some 7,000 clones; 98% of them were singletons. The ten largest clonotypes hold 0.64% of the sample. Sequencing used PBMCs, obtained 30 days after allogeneic stem cell transplant. The receptors here all came from a male patient aged 60 to 75 who had an allogeneic stem cell transplant from a related donor, so the T cells may come from the graft donor. Some clones in this sample may be carry-over from other donors' samples.

The chain combines TRBV5-4 with TRBJ1-1; D call uncertain. V lost 2 bases and J 0 bases, leaving 5 bases between the germline ends. The CDR3 is made up of 13 amino acids. Germline V gene sequence: CDR1 SGHNT, CDR2 YYREEE (reference sequence). The CDR3 DNA reads TGTGCCAGCAGCTTAGACCTGAACACTGAAGCTTTCTTT. Encoded protein: CASSLDLNTEAFF.

CDR3 in DNA: TGTGCCAGTAGTATGGGCACGTCAACTTCACCCCTCCACTTT. This encodes CASSMGTSTSPLHF. The chain links TRBV19 to TRBJ1-6; D remains ambiguous. The V end was cut by 3 bases, the J end by 9 bases, with 12 bases between. In germline, CDR1 is LNHDA, CDR2 SQIVND (reference sequence). This CDR3 contains 14 residues.

The chain combines TRBV7-6 with TRBJ1-2; D unresolved. Per germline, CDR1 SGHVS and CDR2 FNYEAQ. V gave up 4 bases and J gave up 10 bases, with 10 bases separating them. The CDR3 extends over 11 amino acids. CDR3 nucleotides: TGTGCCAGCAGCTCTGGAATTCTCTACACCTTC. Translating gives CASSSGILYTF.

The chain uses TRBV9 and TRBJ2-2, with TRBD1 matching 9 bases. From germline, CDR1 is SGDLS and CDR2 YYNGEE. V shed 4 bases and J 6 bases; nucleotides not matched to a gene: 7. CDR3 length: 15 amino acids. CDR3 loop: CASSKRQGEAGELFF. CDR3 coding DNA: TGTGCCAGCAGCAAACGACAGGGGGAGGCCGGGGAGCTGTTTTTT.